Sequencing of this TCR beta chain was carried out in a study of blood T cells in healthy people across ages. Overall study findings and caveats: For the donors, CMV status was unknown and possibly confounded expanded clonotype changes. Those diversity estimates obtained from one million T cells were thought to be underestimates.

The authors ran a second PCR of about 6 to 11 cycles using a sample-barcoded 5' primer and a J-beta primer mix. MiXCR was run by TCRdb on the 5' RACE reads, yielding one entry per CDR3 protein. The sample lists over 750,000 distinct CDR3 sequences, 20% to 25% occurring once. Caucasian, healthy and from Russia, the donors were aged between about 6 and 90. In this sample, this clonotype turned up a few times. Its antigen is unidentified. The germline V gene has CDR1 MNHEY and CDR2 SVGEGT. There are 16 residues in the CDR3. Trimming shortened V by 8 bases and J by 0 bases, and 20 bases separated the two germline ends. This sample was shared with a second study, whose subject was T cells of mothers and their children. According to that study: More than five children and their three healthy Caucasian mothers were the donors.

The rearrangement joins TRBV6-2 or TRBV6-3 to TRBJ2-7; possibly TRBD2 for D (6 bases). This clonotype originated in a boy between 10 and 17 years old in good health. The sequencing sample was made of blood. The CDR3 is CASGPLDLANSYEQYF. The CDR3 DNA follows: TGTGCCAGCGGTCCTCTGGATCTAGCGAACTCCTACGAGCAGTACTTC.